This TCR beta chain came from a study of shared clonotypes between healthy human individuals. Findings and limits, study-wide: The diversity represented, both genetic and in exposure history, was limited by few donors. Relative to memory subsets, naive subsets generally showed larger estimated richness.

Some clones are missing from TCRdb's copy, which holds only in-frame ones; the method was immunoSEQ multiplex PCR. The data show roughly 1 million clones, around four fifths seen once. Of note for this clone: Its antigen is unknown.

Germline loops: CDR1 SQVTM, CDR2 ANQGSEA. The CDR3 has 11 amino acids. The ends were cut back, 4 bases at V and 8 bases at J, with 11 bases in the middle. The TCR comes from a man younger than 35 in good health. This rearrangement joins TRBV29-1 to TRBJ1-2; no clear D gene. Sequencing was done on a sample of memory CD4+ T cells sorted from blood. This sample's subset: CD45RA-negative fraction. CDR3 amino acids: CSVGEGGGYTF. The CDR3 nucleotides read TGCAGCGTTGGAGAAGGTGGAGGCTACACCTTC.